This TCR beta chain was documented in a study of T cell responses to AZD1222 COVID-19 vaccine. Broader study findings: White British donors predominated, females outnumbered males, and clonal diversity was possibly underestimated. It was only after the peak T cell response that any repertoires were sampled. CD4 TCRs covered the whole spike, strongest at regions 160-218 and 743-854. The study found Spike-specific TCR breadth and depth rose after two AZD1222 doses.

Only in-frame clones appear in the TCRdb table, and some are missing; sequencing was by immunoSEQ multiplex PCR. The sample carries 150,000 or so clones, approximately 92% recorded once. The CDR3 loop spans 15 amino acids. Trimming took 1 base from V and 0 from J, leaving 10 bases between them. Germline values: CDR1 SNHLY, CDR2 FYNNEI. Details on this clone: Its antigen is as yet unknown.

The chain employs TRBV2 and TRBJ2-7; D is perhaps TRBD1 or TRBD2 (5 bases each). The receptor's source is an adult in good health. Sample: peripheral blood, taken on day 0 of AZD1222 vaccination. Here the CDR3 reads CASSEGGILSYEQYF. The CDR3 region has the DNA TGTGCCAGCAGTGAAGGGGGGATTCTCTCCTACGAGCAGTACTTC.